A selection of T cell receptor beta chains follows, all from one sample in a study of T cell responses to AZD1222 COVID-19 vaccine. Only in-frame clones appear in the TCRdb table, and some are missing; sequencing was by immunoSEQ multiplex PCR. The repertoire consists of about 120,000 clones, with 70% to 90% occurring once and the leading ten covering about 8.5%. This sample comprised peripheral blood, obtained on day 0 of AZD1222 vaccination. These receptors came from an adult in good health. CDR3s include the opening cysteine and the closing phenylalanine or tryptophan. A D gene is named only where the DNA matches it firmly. The size field is filled for only some rows; it gives once, few, many or a size class.

d_call: NA
clone_size: NA
v_call: TRBV28
j_call: TRBJ1-1
cdr3_aa: CASSPGNTEAFF

d_call: NA
clone_size: NA
v_call: TRBV7-8
j_call: TRBJ2-3
cdr3_aa: CASSSLLDLTTDTQYF

d_call: NA
clone_size: NA
v_call: TRBV29-1
j_call: TRBJ2-3
cdr3_aa: CSVGPPALVSDTQYF

d_call: NA
clone_size: NA
v_call: TRBV6-5
j_call: TRBJ1-1
cdr3_aa: CAVRVNTEAFF

d_call: NA
clone_size: NA
v_call: TRBV6-5
j_call: TRBJ1-1
cdr3_aa: CASSYSAGANTEAFF

d_call: NA
clone_size: NA
v_call: TRBV5-5
j_call: TRBJ1-6
cdr3_aa: CASSSPGDSPLHF

d_call: TRBD1
clone_size: NA
v_call: TRBV20-1
j_call: TRBJ2-7
cdr3_aa: CSASWQSGGVYEQYF

d_call: TRBD1
clone_size: NA
v_call: TRBV11-2
j_call: TRBJ1-2
cdr3_aa: CASSSYRGRYYGYTF

d_call: TRBD1
clone_size: NA
v_call: TRBV6-2/TRBV6-3
j_call: TRBJ1-2
cdr3_aa: CASSYLPMRRGQGDYGYTF

d_call: TRBD1
clone_size: NA
v_call: TRBV2
j_call: TRBJ1-5
cdr3_aa: CASTQLGGAQPQHF

d_call: TRBD1
clone_size: NA
v_call: TRBV6-5
j_call: TRBJ1-6
cdr3_aa: CASGTGQGISPLHF

d_call: NA
clone_size: NA
v_call: TRBV30
j_call: TRBJ2-6
cdr3_aa: CAGAPPGANVLTF

d_call: NA
clone_size: NA
v_call: TRBV6-1
j_call: TRBJ1-4
cdr3_aa: CASSEAAEYEKLFF

d_call: NA
clone_size: NA
v_call: TRBV10-3
j_call: TRBJ2-2
cdr3_aa: CAISEEGIGELFF

d_call: NA
clone_size: NA
v_call: TRBV5-1
j_call: TRBJ1-4
cdr3_aa: CASSLRRGIREKLFF

d_call: TRBD2
clone_size: few
v_call: TRBV16
j_call: TRBJ2-1
cdr3_aa: CASSHGDMVAGAISYNEQFF

d_call: NA
clone_size: NA
v_call: TRBV9
j_call: TRBJ1-3
cdr3_aa: CASGGQNSGNTIYF